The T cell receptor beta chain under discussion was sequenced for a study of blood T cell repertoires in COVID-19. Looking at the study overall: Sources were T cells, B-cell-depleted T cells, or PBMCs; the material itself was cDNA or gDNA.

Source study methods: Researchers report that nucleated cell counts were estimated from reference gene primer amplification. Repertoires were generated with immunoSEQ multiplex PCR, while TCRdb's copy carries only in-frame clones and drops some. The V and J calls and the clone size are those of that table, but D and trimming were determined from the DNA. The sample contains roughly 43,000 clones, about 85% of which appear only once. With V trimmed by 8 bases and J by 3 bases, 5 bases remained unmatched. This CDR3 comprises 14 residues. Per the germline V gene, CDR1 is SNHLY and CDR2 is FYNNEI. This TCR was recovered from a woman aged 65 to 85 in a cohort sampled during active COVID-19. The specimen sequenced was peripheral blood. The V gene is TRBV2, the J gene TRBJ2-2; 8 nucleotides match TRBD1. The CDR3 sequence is CASEGTGYTGELFF. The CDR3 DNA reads TGTGCCAGCGAGGGGACAGGCTACACCGGGGAGCTGTTTTTT.